The rows below give T cell receptor beta chains drawn from one sample of a study of OX40 agonist ivuxolimab in advanced cancers. Only in-frame clones appear in the TCRdb table, and some are missing; sequencing was by immunoSEQ multiplex PCR. The sample lists about 93,000 clones; 94% were seen once. The material sequenced was CD4+ or CD8+ T cells sorted from blood, taken in a trial of the OX40 agonist ivuxolimab. Receptors originate from an adult with an advanced solid tumor such as melanoma, head and neck, liver or kidney cancer. CDR3s include the opening cysteine and the closing phenylalanine or tryptophan. The D gene is left open where the match is weak. Clone size is given for some rows only: seen once, a few or many times, or a class if the clone is expanded.

.	TRBJ2-1	TRBD1	TRBV7-8	CASSLGTGDRRDNEQFF	TGTGCCAGCAGCTTAGGCACAGGGGACAGGCGTGACAATGAGCAGTTCTTC
.	TRBJ1-5	.	TRBV7-2	CASSLGRGNQPQHF	TGTGCCAGCAGCTTAGGACGGGGCAATCAGCCCCAGCATTTT
once	TRBJ2-6	.	TRBV9	CASSASSGANVLTF	TGTGCCAGCAGCGCGAGCTCTGGGGCCAACGTCCTGACTTTC
.	TRBJ2-7	.	TRBV27	CASSLRPSPSSYEQYF	TGTGCCAGCAGTTTACGCCCTAGTCCGAGCTCCTACGAGCAGTACTTC
.	TRBJ2-1	TRBD2	TRBV5-6	CASSPREGGNNEQFF	TGTGCCAGCAGCCCGCGGGAGGGTGGAAACAATGAGCAGTTCTTC
.	TRBJ1-1	TRBD1	TRBV13	CASSHRDRGENTEAFF	TGTGCCAGCAGCCACCGGGACAGGGGGGAGAACACTGAAGCTTTCTTT
.	TRBJ1-2	.	TRBV27	CASSPRYNYGYTF	TGTGCCAGCAGTCCTCGGTATAACTATGGCTACACCTTC
.	TRBJ2-7	.	TRBV4-1	CASSQGGRPYEQYF	TGCGCCAGCAGCCAAGGGGGGCGACCCTACGAGCAGTACTTC
few	TRBJ2-7	.	TRBV30	CAWRDSTTSYEQYF	TGTGCCTGGAGGGACAGCACTACCTCCTACGAGCAGTACTTC
.	TRBJ1-5	.	TRBV27	CASSLRFNQPQHF	TGTGCCAGCAGTTTGCGATTCAATCAGCCCCAGCATTTT
.	TRBJ2-7	.	TRBV21-1	CASPKQGLPTYEQYF	TGTGCCAGCCCGAAACAGGGGCTACCCACCTACGAGCAGTACTTC
.	TRBJ2-7	TRBD2	TRBV5-1	CASSPGLAGLGSYEQYF	TGCGCCAGCAGCCCCGGACTAGCGGGTCTGGGCTCCTACGAGCAGTACTTC
.	TRBJ1-2	.	TRBV9	CASSVVRRGLANYGYTF	TGTGCCAGCAGCGTAGTCCGACGGGGGCTAGCTAACTATGGCTACACCTTC
.	TRBJ1-3	.	TRBV14	CASSHHREAGNTIYF	TGTGCCAGCAGCCACCACAGGGAAGCGGGAAACACCATATATTTT
.	TRBJ1-1	TRBD1	TRBV10-3	CAIREGSRGMNTEAFF	TGTGCCATCAGAGAGGGTTCCAGGGGGATGAACACTGAAGCTTTCTTT
.	TRBJ1-1	.	TRBV19	CASSMEGVGPGDTEAFF	TGTGCCAGTAGTATGGAGGGGGTGGGCCCCGGGGACACTGAAGCTTTCTTT
.	TRBJ2-2	TRBD1	TRBV7-8	CASSFPSRDRVQNTGELFF	TGTGCCAGCAGCTTTCCTTCCCGGGACAGGGTCCAAAACACCGGGGAGCTGTTTTTT
.	TRBJ1-2	TRBD1	TRBV19	CASSGDSLIHGYTF	TGTGCCAGTAGTGGGGACAGCCTTATTCATGGCTACACCTTC
.	TRBJ1-1	.	TRBV14	CASSQEVRGLNTEAFF	TGTGCCAGCAGCCAAGAGGTAAGGGGTTTGAACACTGAAGCTTTCTTT
.	TRBJ2-1	.	TRBV5-1	CASSYREGGYNEQFF	TGCGCCAGCAGCTACAGGGAGGGGGGCTACAATGAGCAGTTCTTC
.	TRBJ2-2	.	TRBV12-5	CASGLRGNGGRELFF	TGTGCTAGTGGTTTGCGAGGGAACGGAGGGAGGGAGCTGTTTTTT
once	TRBJ2-7	.	TRBV9	CASSVGQGVYEQYF	TGTGCCAGCAGCGTAGGGCAGGGAGTCTACGAGCAGTACTTC
.	TRBJ2-7	TRBD1	TRBV28	CASSFPGQGHYEQYF	TGTGCCAGCAGTTTCCCGGGACAGGGTCACTACGAGCAGTACTTC
.	TRBJ1-1	TRBD1	TRBV4-2	CASIGQGVEAFF	TGTGCCAGCATCGGACAGGGGGTTGAAGCTTTCTTT
.	TRBJ2-1	TRBD1	TRBV19	CASSMDRGLNEQFF	TGTGCCAGTAGCATGGACAGGGGCCTCAATGAGCAGTTCTTC
.	TRBJ2-3	.	TRBV5-6	CASSLERSTDTQYF	TGTGCCAGCAGCTTGGAAAGGAGCACAGATACGCAGTATTTT
.	TRBJ2-7	.	TRBV19	CASSPSIGNYEQYF	TGTGCCAGTAGTCCAAGCATCGGAAACTACGAGCAGTACTTC
.	TRBJ2-1	TRBD2	TRBV18	CASSPIAGGSYNEQFF	TGTGCCAGCTCACCAATCGCGGGGGGATCCTACAATGAGCAGTTCTTC
.	TRBJ1-2	TRBD1	TRBV11-3	CASSSTGAHNYGYTF	TGTGCCAGCAGCTCGACAGGGGCCCATAACTATGGCTACACCTTC
.	TRBJ2-7	TRBD1	TRBV6-1	CASSPRDRDYEQYF	TGTGCCAGCAGTCCACGGGACAGGGACTACGAGCAGTACTTC
.	TRBJ2-3	.	TRBV2	CASSEVQSTFTDTQYF	TGTGCCAGCAGTGAAGTACAGTCAACTTTCACAGATACGCAGTATTTT
.	TRBJ1-2	.	TRBV27	CASLGARGYTF	TGTGCCAGCCTGGGGGCGAGGGGCTACACCTTC
.	TRBJ1-1	.	TRBV5-6	CASSWARNTEAFF	TGTGCCAGCAGCTGGGCCAGGAACACTGAAGCTTTCTTT
.	TRBJ2-1	TRBD2	TRBV5-1	CASSPGTSGRDEQFF	TGCGCCAGCAGCCCTGGGACTAGCGGGAGGGATGAGCAGTTCTTC
.	TRBJ1-1	TRBD1	TRBV25-1	CASRQGRSGEAFF	TGTGCCAGCAGACAGGGGAGGAGTGGTGAAGCTTTCTTT
.	TRBJ1-1	.	TRBV5-6	CASTSGFGNTEAFF	TGTGCCAGCACCTCGGGATTTGGAAACACTGAAGCTTTCTTT
.	TRBJ1-6	.	TRBV18	CASSDGQGHSPFHF	TGTGCCAGCTCAGATGGCCAAGGGCATTCACCCTTCCACTTT
.	TRBJ1-1	.	TRBV2	CASSGWGVNTEAFF	TGTGCCAGCAGTGGATGGGGGGTGAACACTGAAGCTTTCTTT
.	TRBJ2-7	TRBD1	TRBV2	CASSDGTGGYEQYF	TGTGCCAGCAGTGACGGGACAGGGGGCTACGAGCAGTACTTC
.	TRBJ2-7	.	TRBV27	CASSLQGSYEQYF	TGTGCCAGCAGTCTACAAGGTTCCTACGAGCAGTACTTC
.	TRBJ1-2	.	TRBV4-2	CASSQDWESLINYF	TGTGCCAGCAGCCAAGATTGGGAATCGCTAATAAATTACTTC
.	TRBJ2-3	.	TRBV5-4	CASSLPTGPSSTDTQYF	TGTGCCAGCAGCTTGCCCACAGGACCTTCTAGCACAGATACGCAGTATTTT
.	TRBJ1-6	.	TRBV25-1	CASSEGEKLHF	TGTGCCAGCAGTGAAGGGGAAAAGCTCCACTTT
.	TRBJ2-5	.	TRBV5-1	CASSNLPGHQETQYF	TGCGCCAGCAGCAATCTCCCGGGACACCAAGAGACCCAGTACTTC
.	TRBJ1-5	.	TRBV27	CASSPQVSNQPQHF	TGTGCCAGCAGTCCACAGGTTAGCAATCAGCCCCAGCATTTT
.	TRBJ2-1	.	TRBV13	CASSLSRNEQFF	TGTGCCAGCAGCTTATCCAGGAATGAGCAGTTCTTC
.	TRBJ2-5	TRBD1	TRBV29-1	CSVGPGTGGETQYF	TGCAGCGTAGGGCCCGGGACAGGGGGGGAGACCCAGTACTTC
once	TRBJ2-3	TRBD2	TRBV7-6	CASSLRATSGSADTQYF	TGTGCCAGCAGCTTAAGAGCTACTAGCGGGAGTGCAGATACGCAGTATTTT
once	TRBJ1-1	TRBD1	TRBV10-3	CATQPQTGRNTEAFF	TGTGCCACCCAACCCCAGACAGGGAGAAACACTGAAGCTTTCTTT
.	TRBJ1-2	.	TRBV4-3	CASSHGSPNYGYTF	TGCGCCAGCAGCCACGGGTCCCCAAACTATGGCTACACCTTC
.	TRBJ1-1	TRBD1	TRBV4-1	CASSQKGAYVNTEAFF	TGCGCCAGCAGCCAAAAGGGGGCGTATGTGAACACTGAAGCTTTCTTT
.	TRBJ1-2	TRBD1	TRBV6-6	CASSYRPLGQSYGYTF	TGTGCCAGCAGTTACAGACCTTTGGGACAGAGCTATGGCTACACCTTC
once	TRBJ1-2	TRBD1	TRBV19	CASSIEGTGVYGYTF	TGTGCCAGTAGTATAGAGGGAACAGGGGTCTATGGCTACACCTTC